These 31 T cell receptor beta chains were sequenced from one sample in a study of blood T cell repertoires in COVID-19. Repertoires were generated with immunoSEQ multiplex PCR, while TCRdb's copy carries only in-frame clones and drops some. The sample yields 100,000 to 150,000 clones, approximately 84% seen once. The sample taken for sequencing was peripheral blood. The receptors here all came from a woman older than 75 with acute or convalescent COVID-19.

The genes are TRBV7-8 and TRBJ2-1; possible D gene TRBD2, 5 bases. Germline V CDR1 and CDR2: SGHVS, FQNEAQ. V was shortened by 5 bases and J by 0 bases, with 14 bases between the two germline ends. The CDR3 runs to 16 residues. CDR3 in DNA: TGTGCCAGCAGCCCGAGAGCGGCCAGCTCCTACAATGAGCAGTTCTTC. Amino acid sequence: CASSPRAASSYNEQFF.

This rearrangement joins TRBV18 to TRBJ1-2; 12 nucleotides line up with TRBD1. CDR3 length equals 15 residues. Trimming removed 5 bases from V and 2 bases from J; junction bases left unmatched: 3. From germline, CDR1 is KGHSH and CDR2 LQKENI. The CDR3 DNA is TGTGCCAGCTCAACGGGGACAGGGGGCAACTATGGCTACACCTTC. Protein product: CASSTGTGGNYGYTF.

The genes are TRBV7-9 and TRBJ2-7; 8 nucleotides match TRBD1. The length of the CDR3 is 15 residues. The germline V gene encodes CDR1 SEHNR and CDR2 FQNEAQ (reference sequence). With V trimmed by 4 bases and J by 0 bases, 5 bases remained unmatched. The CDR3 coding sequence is TGTGCCAGCAGCTGGGGGACAGGATACTCCTACGAGCAGTACTTC. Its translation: CASSWGTGYSYEQYF.

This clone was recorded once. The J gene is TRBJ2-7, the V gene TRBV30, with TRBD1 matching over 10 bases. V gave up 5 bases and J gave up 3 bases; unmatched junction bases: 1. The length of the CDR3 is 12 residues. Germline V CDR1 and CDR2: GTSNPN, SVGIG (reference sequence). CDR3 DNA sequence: TGTGCCTGGCGGACAGGGGGCTACGAGCAGTACTTC. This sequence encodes CAWRTGGYEQYF.

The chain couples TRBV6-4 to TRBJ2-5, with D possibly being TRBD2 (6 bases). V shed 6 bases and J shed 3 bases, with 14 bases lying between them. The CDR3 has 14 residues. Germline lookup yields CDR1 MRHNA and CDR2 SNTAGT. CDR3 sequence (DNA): TGTGCCAGCAGGGGGACTCATTGCAAAGAGACCCAGTACTTC. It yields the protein CASRGTHCKETQYF.

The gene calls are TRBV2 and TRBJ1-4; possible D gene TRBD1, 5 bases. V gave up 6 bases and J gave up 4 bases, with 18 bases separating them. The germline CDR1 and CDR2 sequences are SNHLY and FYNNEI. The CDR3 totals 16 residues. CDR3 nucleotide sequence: TGTGCCAGCAGGGCAGGGATGTCGGAACATAATGAAAAACTGTTTTTT. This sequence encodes CASRAGMSEHNEKLFF.

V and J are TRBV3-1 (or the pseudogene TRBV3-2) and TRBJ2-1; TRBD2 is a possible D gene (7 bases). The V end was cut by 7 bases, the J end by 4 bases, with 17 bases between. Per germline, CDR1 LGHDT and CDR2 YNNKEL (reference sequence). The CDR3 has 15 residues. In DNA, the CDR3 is TGTGCCAGCACTCCCTCCGGGGGGCCATACAATGAGCAGTTCTTC. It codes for CASTPSGGPYNEQFF.

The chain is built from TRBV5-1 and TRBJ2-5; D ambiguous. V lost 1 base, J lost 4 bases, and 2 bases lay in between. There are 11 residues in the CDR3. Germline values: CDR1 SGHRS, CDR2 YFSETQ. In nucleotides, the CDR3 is TGCGCCAGCAGCTTGCGAGAGACCCAGTACTTC. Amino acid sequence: CASSLRETQYF.

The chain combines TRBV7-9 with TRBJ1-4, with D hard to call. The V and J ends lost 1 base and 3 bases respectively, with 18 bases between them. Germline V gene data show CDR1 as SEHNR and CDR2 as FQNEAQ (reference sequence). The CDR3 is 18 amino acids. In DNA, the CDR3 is TGTGCCAGCAGCTTAGTAGGCCATCGCCATGCGGCTAATGAAAAACTGTTTTTT. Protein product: CASSLVGHRHAANEKLFF.

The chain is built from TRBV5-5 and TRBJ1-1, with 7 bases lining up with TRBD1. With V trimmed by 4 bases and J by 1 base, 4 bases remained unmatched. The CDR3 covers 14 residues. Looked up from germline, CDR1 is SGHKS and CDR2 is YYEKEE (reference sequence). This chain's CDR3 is CASSGGTANTEAFF. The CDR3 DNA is TGTGCCAGCAGCGGCGGGACAGCGAACACTGAAGCTTTCTTT.

CDR3 residues: CASSYSTGGNSPLHF. The CDR3 DNA reads as TGTGCCAGCAGTTACTCGACTGGGGGCAATTCACCCCTCCACTTT. J is TRBJ1-6 and V is TRBV6-5, with D possibly matching TRBD1 (6 bases). This CDR3 is 15 amino acids long. V gave up 0 bases and J gave up 7 bases, with 10 bases separating them. Germline V CDR1 and CDR2: MNHEY, SVGAGI.

CDR3 residues: CASSYAGTDTDTQYF. CDR3 nucleotides: TGTGCCAGCAGTTACGCCGGGACAGACACAGATACGCAGTATTTT. The chain has TRBV6-6 and TRBJ2-3; 7 positions agree with TRBD1. This CDR3 spans 15 amino acids. V lost 2 bases to trimming and J lost 2 bases; unmatched junction nucleotides: 4. Germline V gene sequence: CDR1 MNHNY, CDR2 SVGAGI (reference sequence).

The CDR3 DNA sequence: TGCGCCAGCAGCGAATCAACAGCGGATGGCTACACCTTC. Translation gives CASSESTADGYTF. This rearrangement joins TRBV5-1 to TRBJ1-2; unclear D gene. The CDR3 consists of 13 residues. Germline V gives CDR1 SGHRS, CDR2 YFSETQ. Trimming left V 4 bases short and J 6 bases short, with 13 bases between.

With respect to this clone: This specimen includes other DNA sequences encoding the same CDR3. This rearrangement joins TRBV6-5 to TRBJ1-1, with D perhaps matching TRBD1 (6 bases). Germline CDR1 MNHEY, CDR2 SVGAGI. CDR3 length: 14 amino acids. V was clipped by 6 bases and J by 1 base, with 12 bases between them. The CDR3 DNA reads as TGTGCCAGCAGGGACAGAGTTGGGAACACTGAAGCTTTCTTT. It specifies CASRDRVGNTEAFF.

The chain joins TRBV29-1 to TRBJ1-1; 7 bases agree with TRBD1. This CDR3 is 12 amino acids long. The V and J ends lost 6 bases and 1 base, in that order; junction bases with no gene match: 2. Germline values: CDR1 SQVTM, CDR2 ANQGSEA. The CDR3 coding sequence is TGCAGCGTCCGGACAGGGAACACTGAAGCTTTCTTT. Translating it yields CSVRTGNTEAFF.

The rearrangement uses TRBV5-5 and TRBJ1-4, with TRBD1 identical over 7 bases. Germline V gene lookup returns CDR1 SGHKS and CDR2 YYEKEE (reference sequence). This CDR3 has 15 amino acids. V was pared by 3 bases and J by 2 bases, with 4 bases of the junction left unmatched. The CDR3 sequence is CASSSPQGTNEKLFF. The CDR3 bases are TGTGCCAGCAGCTCGCCACAGGGGACTAATGAAAAACTGTTTTTT.

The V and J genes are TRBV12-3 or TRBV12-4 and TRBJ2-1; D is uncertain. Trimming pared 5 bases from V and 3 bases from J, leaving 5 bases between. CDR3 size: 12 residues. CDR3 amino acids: CASSGLYNEQFF. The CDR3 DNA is TGTGCCAGCAGTGGCCTCTACAATGAGCAGTTCTTC.

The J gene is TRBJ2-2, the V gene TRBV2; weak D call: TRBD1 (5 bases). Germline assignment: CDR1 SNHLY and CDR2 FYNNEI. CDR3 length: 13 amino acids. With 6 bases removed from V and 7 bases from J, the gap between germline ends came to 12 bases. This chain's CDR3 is CASRAREGGELFF. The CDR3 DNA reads TGTGCCAGCAGGGCCAGGGAAGGCGGGGAGCTGTTTTTT.

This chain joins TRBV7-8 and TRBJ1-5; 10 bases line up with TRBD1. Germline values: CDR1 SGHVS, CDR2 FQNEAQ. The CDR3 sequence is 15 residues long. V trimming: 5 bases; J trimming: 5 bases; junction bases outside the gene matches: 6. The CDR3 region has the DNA TGTGCCAGCAGCATTCGGGACAGGGGAGATCAGCCCCAGCATTTT. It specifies CASSIRDRGDQPQHF. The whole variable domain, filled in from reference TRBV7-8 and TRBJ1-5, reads GAGVSQSPRYKVAKRGQDVALRCDPISGHVSLFWYQQALGQGPEFLTYFQNEAQLDKSGLPSDRFFAERPEGSVSTLKIQRTQQEDSAVYLCASSIRDRGDQPQHFGDGTRLSIL.

CDR3 loop: CASRYTTTGNTEAFF. The CDR3 DNA sequence: TGTGCCAGCAGGTACACCACGACAGGGAACACTGAAGCTTTCTTT. V usage is TRBV6-6 and J usage is TRBJ1-1, with D perhaps TRBD1 (6 bases). V lost 6 bases to trimming and J lost 1 base, with 15 bases between them. The CDR3 extends over 15 amino acids. Germline CDR1 and CDR2: MNHNY and SVGAGI (reference sequence).

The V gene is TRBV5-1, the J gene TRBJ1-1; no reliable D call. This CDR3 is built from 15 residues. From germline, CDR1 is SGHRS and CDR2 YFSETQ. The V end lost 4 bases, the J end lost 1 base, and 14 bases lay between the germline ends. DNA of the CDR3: TGCGCCAGCAGCCCTCTTGCGGTTTCGAACACTGAAGCTTTCTTT. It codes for CASSPLAVSNTEAFF.

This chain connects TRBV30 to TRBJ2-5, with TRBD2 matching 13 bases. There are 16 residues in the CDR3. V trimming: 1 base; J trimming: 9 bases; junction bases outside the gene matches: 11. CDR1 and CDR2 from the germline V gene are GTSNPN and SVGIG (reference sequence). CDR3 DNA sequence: TGTGCCTGGAGTGCCCTAAGGGAGACTAGCGGGAGGTCCCAGTACTTC. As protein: CAWSALRETSGRSQYF.

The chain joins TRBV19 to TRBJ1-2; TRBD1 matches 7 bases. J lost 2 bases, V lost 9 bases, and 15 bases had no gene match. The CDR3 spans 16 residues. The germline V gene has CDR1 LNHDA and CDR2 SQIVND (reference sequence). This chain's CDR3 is CASSYLPRTGNYGYTF. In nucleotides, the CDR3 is TGTGCCAGCTCATATTTACCAAGGACAGGAAACTATGGCTACACCTTC. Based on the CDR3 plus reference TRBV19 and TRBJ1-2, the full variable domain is DGGITQSPKYLFRKEGQNVTLSCEQNLNHDAMYWYRQDPGQGLRLIYYSQIVNDFQKGDIAEGYSVSREKKESFPLTVTSAQKNPTAFYLCASSYLPRTGNYGYTFGSGTRLTVV.

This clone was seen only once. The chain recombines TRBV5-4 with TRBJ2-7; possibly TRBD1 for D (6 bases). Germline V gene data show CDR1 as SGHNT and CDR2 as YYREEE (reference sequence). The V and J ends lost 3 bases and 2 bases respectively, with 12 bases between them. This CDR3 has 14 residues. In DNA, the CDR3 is TGTGCCAGCAGCTCAAGGACAGAAGCCTACGAGCAGTACTTC. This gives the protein CASSSRTEAYEQYF. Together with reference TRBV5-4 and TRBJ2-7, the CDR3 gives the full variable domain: ETGVTQSPTHLIKTRGQQVTLRCSSQSGHNTVSWYQQALGQGPQFIFQYYREEENGRGNFPPRFSGLQFPNYSSELNVNALELDDSALYLCASSSRTEAYEQYFGPGTRLTVT.

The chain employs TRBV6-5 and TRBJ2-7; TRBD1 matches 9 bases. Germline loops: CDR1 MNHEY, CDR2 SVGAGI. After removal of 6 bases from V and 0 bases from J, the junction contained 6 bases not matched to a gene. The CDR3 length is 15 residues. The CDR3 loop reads CASRAPGQGSYEQYF. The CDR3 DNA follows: TGTGCCAGCAGGGCACCGGGACAGGGCTCCTACGAGCAGTACTTC.

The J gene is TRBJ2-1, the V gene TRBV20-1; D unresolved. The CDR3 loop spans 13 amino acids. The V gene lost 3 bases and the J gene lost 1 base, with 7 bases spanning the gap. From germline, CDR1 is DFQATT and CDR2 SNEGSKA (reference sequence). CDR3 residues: CSASPFSYNEQFF. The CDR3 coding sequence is TGCAGTGCTAGTCCCTTTTCCTACAATGAGCAGTTCTTC.

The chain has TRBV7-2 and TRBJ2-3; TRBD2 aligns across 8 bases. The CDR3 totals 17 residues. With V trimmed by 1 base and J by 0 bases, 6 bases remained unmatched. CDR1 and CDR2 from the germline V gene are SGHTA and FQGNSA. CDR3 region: CASSLGLGGGSTDTQYF. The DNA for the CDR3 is TGTGCCAGCAGCTTAGGTCTAGGCGGGGGGAGCACAGATACGCAGTATTTT. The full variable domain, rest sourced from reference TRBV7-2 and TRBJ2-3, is GAGVSQSPSNKVTEKGKDVELRCDPISGHTALYWYRQSLGQGLEFLIYFQGNSAPDKSGLPSDRFSAERTGGSVSTLTIQRTQQEDSAVYLCASSLGLGGGSTDTQYFGPGTRLTVL.

CDR3 DNA: TGTGCCAGCAGTTCCTCTAGCGGGGGTAATTACAATGAGCAGTTCTTC. Protein: CASSSSSGGNYNEQFF. The chain is built from TRBV27 and TRBJ2-1, with TRBD2 matching over 10 bases. V was pared by 4 bases and J by 4 bases, with 7 bases of the junction left unmatched. This CDR3 is built from 16 residues. Germline V gene data show CDR1 as MNHEY and CDR2 as SMNVEV (reference sequence).

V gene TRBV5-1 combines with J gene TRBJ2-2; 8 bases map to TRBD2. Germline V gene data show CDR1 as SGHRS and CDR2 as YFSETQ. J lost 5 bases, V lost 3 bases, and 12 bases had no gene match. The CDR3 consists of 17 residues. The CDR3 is CASSSTGTRGGTGELFF. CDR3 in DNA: TGCGCCAGCAGCTCGACCGGGACTAGAGGAGGGACCGGGGAGCTGTTTTTT.

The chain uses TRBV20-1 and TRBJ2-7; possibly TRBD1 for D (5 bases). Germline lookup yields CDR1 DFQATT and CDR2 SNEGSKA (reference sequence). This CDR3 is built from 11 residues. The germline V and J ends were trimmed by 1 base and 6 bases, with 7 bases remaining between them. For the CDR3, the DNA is TGCAGTGCTAGAGTGGGGCGCGAGCAGTACTTC. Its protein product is CSARVGREQYF.

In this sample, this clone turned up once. CDR3 nucleotides: TGTGCCAGCAGGCGACAGGGGCCAGAGACCCAGTACTTC. Its protein is CASRRQGPETQYF. The V gene is TRBV6-5, the J gene TRBJ2-5; 8 positions agree with TRBD1. Germline V CDR1 and CDR2: MNHEY, SVGAGI. The V gene end was trimmed by 6 bases and the J gene end by 4 bases; junction bases not matched to a gene: 4. The CDR3 contains 13 residues.